Listed below are T cell receptor beta chains from one sample, sequenced in a study of siplizumab effects on memory and regulatory T cells. TCRdb keeps only in-frame clones here, not all; method: immunoSEQ multiplex PCR. The table records approximately 120,000 clones, roughly 94% of them present only once. The sample comprised Tregs sorted from blood. The receptor source for this set is a human donor in good health. CDR3s include the opening cysteine and the closing phenylalanine or tryptophan. Fields, in order: D gene, V gene, J gene, clone size, CDR3 DNA, CDR3 protein. A D gene is named only where the DNA matches it firmly. The listing skips clone size in some rows; elsewhere it reads once, few, many or a size class.

>.|TRBV5-3|TRBJ1-1|once
TGTGCCAGCAGCTTCGACCCGAACACTGAAGCTTTCTTT
CASSFDPNTEAFF
>.|TRBV15|TRBJ2-1|.
TGTGCCACCAGCAGAGATTTCGGCCGCTCCTACAATGAGCAGTTCTTC
CATSRDFGRSYNEQFF
>TRBD1|TRBV7-9|TRBJ1-4|.
TGTGCCAGCAGCTTAGGACAGGGCCGAGAAAAACTGTTTTTT
CASSLGQGREKLFF
>.|TRBV6-1|TRBJ2-5|.
TGTGCCAGCATAGGGGAGACCCAGTACTTC
CASIGETQYF
>.|TRBV2|TRBJ1-2|.
TGTGCCAGCAGTCCGAACAGGGTGGTGAGCTATGGCTACACCTTC
CASSPNRVVSYGYTF
>.|TRBV5-4|TRBJ2-1|.
TGTGCCAGCAGCTGGACTATAGGAGCCTCTGAGCAGTTCTTC
CASSWTIGASEQFF
>.|TRBV18|TRBJ2-2|.
TGTGCCAGCTCACCGTACAAGGGTGCCGGGGAGCTGTTTTTT
CASSPYKGAGELFF
>.|TRBV5-4|TRBJ2-1|few
TGTGCCAGCAGCGCTTTTACTAGTGATGATGAGCAGTTCTTC
CASSAFTSDDEQFF
>.|TRBV13|TRBJ1-5|few
TGTGCCAGCAGCTTAGGTGGGCAGCCCCAGCATTTT
CASSLGGQPQHF
>.|TRBV7-2|TRBJ2-1|.
TGTGCCAGCAGCCCGTCTTGGGTCCATGAGCAGTTCTTC
CASSPSWVHEQFF
>.|TRBV7-3|TRBJ1-2|.
TGTGCCAGCAGCTTAGGCGGAGTCTTAATCTCGGATGGCTACACCTTC
CASSLGGVLISDGYTF
>.|TRBV2|TRBJ2-2|.
TGTGCCAGCAGAAGACAGGCGAACACCGGGGAGCTGTTTTTT
CASRRQANTGELFF
>.|TRBV14|TRBJ1-1|.
TGTGCCAGCAGCCAAGTGCAAGCTTTCTTT
CASSQVQAFF
>.|TRBV27|TRBJ2-6|.
TGTGCCAGCAGTTTAGTACCCCAAGGAACTGGGGCCAACGTCCTGACTTTC
CASSLVPQGTGANVLTF
>.|TRBV29-1|TRBJ1-5|few
TGCAGCGTGGGGGATTGGAATCAGCCCCAGCATTTT
CSVGDWNQPQHF
>.|TRBV2|TRBJ2-1|.
TGTGCCAGCAGTGAAGAGAGGGTCCCTTACAATGAGCAGTTCTTC
CASSEERVPYNEQFF
>.|TRBV12-1|TRBJ1-2|.
TGTGCCAGCAGCTTTGAAGGGACAGGGGGCTGCTATGGCTACACCTTC
CASSFEGTGGCYGYTF
>.|TRBV15|TRBJ2-5|.
TGTGCCACCAGCAGGCTTGGGTGGACCCAGTACTTC
CATSRLGWTQYF
>.|TRBV18|TRBJ2-7|.
TGTGCCAGCTCACCCCCCCCCGCTTACGAGCAGTACTTC
CASSPPPAYEQYF
>.|TRBV2|TRBJ1-2|.
TGTGCCAGCAGGAGGGTTAACTATGGCTACACCTTC
CASRRVNYGYTF
>.|TRBV6-6|TRBJ1-2|.
TGTGCCAGCAGTTACTATGGCTACACCTTC
CASSYYGYTF
>.|TRBV25-1|TRBJ2-4|.
TGTGCCGCAGCCACTCTCGCCGGCATTCAGTACTTC
CAAATLAGIQYF
>TRBD2|TRBV29-1|TRBJ2-1|.
TGCAGCGTTGGTTTTCGGGAGGGGTCCTACAATGAGCAGTTCTTC
CSVGFREGSYNEQFF
>TRBD2|TRBV5-4|TRBJ2-7|.
TGTGCCAGCAGACAGGGGACTAGCGGGAGCAAAAATATCGGCGAGCAGTACTTC
CASRQGTSGSKNIGEQYF
>TRBD1|TRBV19|TRBJ2-7|.
TGTGCCAGTAGTGGCCGAAAGGGGGCGATCTACGAGCAGTACTTC
CASSGRKGAIYEQYF
>.|TRBV7-8|TRBJ1-6|.
TGTGCCAGCAGCTTAGCGCTCGGGGGGGAGTCACCCCTCCACTTT
CASSLALGGESPLHF
>TRBD2|TRBV6-5|TRBJ2-5|.
TGTGCCAGCAGTTACTCGAGGCGGGGGGAGACCCAGTACTTC
CASSYSRRGETQYF
>TRBD2|TRBV4-1|TRBJ2-7|.
TGCGCCAGCAGCCAAGTGGGACTAGCGGGAGGAGGGACGATCGAGCAGTACTTC
CASSQVGLAGGGTIEQYF
>TRBD2|TRBV12-5|TRBJ2-2|once
TGTGCTAGTGGTTTGGTACTCTCAGGCTTGAGCGGGAGGAACACCGGGGAGCTGTTTTTT
CASGLVLSGLSGRNTGELFF
>.|TRBV14|TRBJ2-3|.
TGTGCCAGCAGCCAAGATTTCACCCTAGCAAGCACAGATACGCAGTATTTT
CASSQDFTLASTDTQYF
>.|TRBV5-1|TRBJ1-1|.
TGCGCCAGCAGCTTGTCTCTAGGCCCGAACACTGAAGCTTTCTTT
CASSLSLGPNTEAFF
>.|TRBV25-1|TRBJ1-2|.
TGTGCCAGCAGTACTACAGGCTATGGCTACACCTTC
CASSTTGYGYTF
>.|TRBV5-1|TRBJ1-1|few
TGCGCCAGCAGCTCCGAGGGCCCTGAAGCTTTCTTT
CASSSEGPEAFF
>.|TRBV19|TRBJ2-4|.
TGTGCCAGTAGTACAGGGGACATTCAGTACTTC
CASSTGDIQYF
>.|TRBV6-5|TRBJ1-4|.
TGTGCCAGCAGTTACAGTGCAACTAATGAAAAACTGTTTTTT
CASSYSATNEKLFF
>.|TRBV27|TRBJ1-2|once
TGTGCCAGCGCGAGGGACCGACAACACTATGGCTACACCTTC
CASARDRQHYGYTF
>.|TRBV19|TRBJ2-5|.
TGTGCCAGTAGAAAAAGCAGGAGCCAAGAGACCCAGTACTTC
CASRKSRSQETQYF
>.|TRBV18|TRBJ2-7|.
TGTGCCAGCTCACCACGTCCTTCAGGCGAGCAGTACTTC
CASSPRPSGEQYF
>.|TRBV5-1|TRBJ2-5|.
TGCGCCAGCAGCGCGGGACAGTATCGGGAGACCCAGTACTTC
CASSAGQYRETQYF
>.|TRBV5-4|TRBJ1-2|once
TGTGCCAGCAGCTTCGCCGTGGGCGGCTACACCTTC
CASSFAVGGYTF
>TRBD1|TRBV5-4|TRBJ2-6|.
TGTGCCAGCAGCGCGGGACAGGATACCAACGTCCTGACTTTC
CASSAGQDTNVLTF
>TRBD2|TRBV7-3|TRBJ2-2|.
TGTGCCAGCAGCTTAGGCGGGAGGGGCACCGGGGAGCTGTTTTTT
CASSLGGRGTGELFF
>.|TRBV29-1|TRBJ2-2|.
TGCAGCACCGGGGATACCGGGGAGCTGTTTTTT
CSTGDTGELFF
>.|TRBV7-2|TRBJ1-2|.
TGTGCCAGCAGCCAACGCCCGGGGGGCTACACCTTC
CASSQRPGGYTF
>.|TRBV6-5|TRBJ1-1|.
TGTGCCAGCAGAGCGGGAGCTATGAACACTGAAGCTTTCTTT
CASRAGAMNTEAFF
>.|TRBV19|TRBJ1-2|.
TGTGCCAGTAGTACCCCCTGGGAAGGGAATGGCTACACCTTC
CASSTPWEGNGYTF
>TRBD2|TRBV19|TRBJ2-1|.
TGTGCCAGTAGCATAATGGGACGGGGGGAGAACAATGAGCAGTTCTTC
CASSIMGRGENNEQFF
>.|TRBV10-3|TRBJ2-1|.
TGTGCCACTGGTTACAATGAGCAGTTCTTC
CATGYNEQFF
>.|TRBV5-1|TRBJ2-7|.
TGCGCCAGCAGCTTGGAGGCCAGGAAAACCTACGAGCAGTACTTC
CASSLEARKTYEQYF
>.|TRBV7-2|TRBJ2-7|.
TGTGCCAGCAGCTTAGCCGGCGAGCAGTACTTC
CASSLAGEQYF
>.|TRBV6-1|TRBJ2-3|.
TGTGCCAGCAGGGACTGGGCCTCGGATACGCAGTATTTT
CASRDWASDTQYF
>.|TRBV12-2|TRBJ2-6|.
TGTGCAAGTCGCCGGACAGTCTCCACACAAAGTCGGGCCAACGTCCTGACTTTC
CASRRTVSTQSRANVLTF